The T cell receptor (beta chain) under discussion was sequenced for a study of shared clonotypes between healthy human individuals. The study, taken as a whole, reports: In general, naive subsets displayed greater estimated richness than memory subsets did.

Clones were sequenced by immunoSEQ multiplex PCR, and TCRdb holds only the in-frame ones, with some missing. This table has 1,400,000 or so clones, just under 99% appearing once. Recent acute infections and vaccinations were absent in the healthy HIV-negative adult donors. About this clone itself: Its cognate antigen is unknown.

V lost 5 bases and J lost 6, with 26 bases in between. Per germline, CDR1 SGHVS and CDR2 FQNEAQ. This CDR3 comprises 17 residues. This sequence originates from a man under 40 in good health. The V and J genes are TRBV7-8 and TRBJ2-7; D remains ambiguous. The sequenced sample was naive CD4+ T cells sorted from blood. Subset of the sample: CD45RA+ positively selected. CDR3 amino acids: CASSAPGHRARTGEQYF. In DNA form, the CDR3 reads TGTGCCAGCAGCGCCCCAGGTCATAGGGCCCGGACCGGCGAGCAGTACTTC. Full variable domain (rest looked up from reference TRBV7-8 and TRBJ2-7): GAGVSQSPRYKVAKRGQDVALRCDPISGHVSLFWYQQALGQGPEFLTYFQNEAQLDKSGLPSDRFFAERPEGSVSTLKIQRTQQEDSAVYLCASSAPGHRARTGEQYFGPGTRLTVT.